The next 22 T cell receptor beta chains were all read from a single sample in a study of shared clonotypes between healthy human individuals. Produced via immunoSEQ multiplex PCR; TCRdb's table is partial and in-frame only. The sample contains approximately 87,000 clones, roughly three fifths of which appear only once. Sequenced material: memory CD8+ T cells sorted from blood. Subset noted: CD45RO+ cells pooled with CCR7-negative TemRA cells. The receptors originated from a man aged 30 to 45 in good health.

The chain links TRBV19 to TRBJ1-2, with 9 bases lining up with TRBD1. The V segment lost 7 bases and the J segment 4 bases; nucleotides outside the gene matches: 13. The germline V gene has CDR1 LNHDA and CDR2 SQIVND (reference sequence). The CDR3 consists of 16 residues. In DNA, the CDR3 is TGTGCCAGTAAGGCGGCACAGGGGGCGGTCTTCTATGGCTACACCTTC. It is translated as CASKAAQGAVFYGYTF.

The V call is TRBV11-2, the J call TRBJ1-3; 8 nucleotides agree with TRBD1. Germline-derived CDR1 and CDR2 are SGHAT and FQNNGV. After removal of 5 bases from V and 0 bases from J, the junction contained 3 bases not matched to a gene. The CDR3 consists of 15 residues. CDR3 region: CASSLQGDSGNTIYF. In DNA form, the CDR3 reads TGTGCCAGCAGCCTACAGGGGGACTCTGGAAACACCATATATTTT.

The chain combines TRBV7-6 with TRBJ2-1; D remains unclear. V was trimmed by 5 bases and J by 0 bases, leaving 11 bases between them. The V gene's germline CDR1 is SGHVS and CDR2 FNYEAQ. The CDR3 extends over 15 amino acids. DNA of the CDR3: TGTGCCAGCAGCCCCCCGCAGAGCTCCTACAATGAGCAGTTCTTC. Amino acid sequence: CASSPPQSSYNEQFF.

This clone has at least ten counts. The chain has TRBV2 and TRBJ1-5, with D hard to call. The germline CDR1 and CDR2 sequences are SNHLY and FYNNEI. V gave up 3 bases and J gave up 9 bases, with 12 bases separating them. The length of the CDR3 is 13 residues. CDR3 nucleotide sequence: TGTGCCAGCAGTGATCAAGGGTTTGCGCCCCAGCATTTT. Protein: CASSDQGFAPQHF.

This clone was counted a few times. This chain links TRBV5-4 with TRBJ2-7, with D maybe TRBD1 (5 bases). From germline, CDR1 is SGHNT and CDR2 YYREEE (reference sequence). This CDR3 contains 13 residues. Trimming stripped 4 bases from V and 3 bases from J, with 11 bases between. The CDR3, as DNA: TGTGCCAGCAGCCCGCGAGACAGCTACGAGCAGTACTTC. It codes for CASSPRDSYEQYF.

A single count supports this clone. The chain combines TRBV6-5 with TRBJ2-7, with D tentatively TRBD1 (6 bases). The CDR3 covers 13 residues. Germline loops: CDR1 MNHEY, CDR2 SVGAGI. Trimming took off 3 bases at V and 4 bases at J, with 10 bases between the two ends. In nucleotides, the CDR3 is TGTGCCAGCAGTTATTTGACAGGTTACGAGCAGTACTTC. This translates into CASSYLTGYEQYF.

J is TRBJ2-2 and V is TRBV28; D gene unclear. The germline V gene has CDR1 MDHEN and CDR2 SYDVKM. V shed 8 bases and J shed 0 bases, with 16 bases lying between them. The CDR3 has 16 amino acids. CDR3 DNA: TGTGCCAGCTTCTCGGTGGTATGGGCGAACACCGGGGAGCTGTTTTTT. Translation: CASFSVVWANTGELFF. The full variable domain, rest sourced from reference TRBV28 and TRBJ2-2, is DVKVTQSSRYLVKRTGEKVFLECVQDMDHENMFWYRQDPGLGLRLIYFSYDVKMKEKGDIPEGYSVSREKKERFSLILESASTNQTSMYLCASFSVVWANTGELFFGEGSRLTVL.

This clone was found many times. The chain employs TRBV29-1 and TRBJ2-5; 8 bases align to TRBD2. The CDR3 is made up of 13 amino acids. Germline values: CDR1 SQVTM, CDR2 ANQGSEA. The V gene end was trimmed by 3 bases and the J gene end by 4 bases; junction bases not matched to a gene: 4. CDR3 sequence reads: CSVEREAGETQYF. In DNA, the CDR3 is TGCAGCGTTGAGCGGGAGGCAGGAGAGACCCAGTACTTC.

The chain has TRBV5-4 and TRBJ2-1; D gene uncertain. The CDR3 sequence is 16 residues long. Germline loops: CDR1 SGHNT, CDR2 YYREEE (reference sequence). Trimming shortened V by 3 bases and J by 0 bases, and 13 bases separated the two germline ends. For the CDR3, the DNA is TGTGCCAGCAGCTCGTGGACCCTAAACTCCTACAATGAGCAGTTCTTC. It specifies CASSSWTLNSYNEQFF.

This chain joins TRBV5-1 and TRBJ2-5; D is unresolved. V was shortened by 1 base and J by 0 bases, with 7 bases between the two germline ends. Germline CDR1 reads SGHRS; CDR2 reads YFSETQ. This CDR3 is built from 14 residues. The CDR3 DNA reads TGCGCCAGCAGCTTGTTAAGTAACCAAGAGACCCAGTACTTC. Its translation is CASSLLSNQETQYF.

The CDR3 sequence: CASSQYTEAFF. The DNA for the CDR3 is TGTGCCAGCAGCCAATACACTGAAGCTTTCTTT. The V gene is TRBV7-9, the J gene TRBJ1-1; D is ambiguous. Trimming cost V 5 bases and J 3 bases, with 4 bases left between them. The CDR3 totals 11 residues. CDR1 is SEHNR, CDR2 FQNEAQ, per germline (reference sequence).

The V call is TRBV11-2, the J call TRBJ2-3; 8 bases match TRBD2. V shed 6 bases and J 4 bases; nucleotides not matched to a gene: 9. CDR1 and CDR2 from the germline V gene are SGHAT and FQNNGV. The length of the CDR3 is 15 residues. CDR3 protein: CASSREGASADTQYF. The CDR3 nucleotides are TGTGCCAGCAGTCGGGAGGGCGCGTCGGCAGATACGCAGTATTTT.

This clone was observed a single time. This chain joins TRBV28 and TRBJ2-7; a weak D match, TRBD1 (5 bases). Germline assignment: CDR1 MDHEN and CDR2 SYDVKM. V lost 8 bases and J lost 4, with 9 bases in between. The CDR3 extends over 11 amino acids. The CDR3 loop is CASAGIYEQYF. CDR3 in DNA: TGTGCCAGCGCAGGGATTTACGAGCAGTACTTC.

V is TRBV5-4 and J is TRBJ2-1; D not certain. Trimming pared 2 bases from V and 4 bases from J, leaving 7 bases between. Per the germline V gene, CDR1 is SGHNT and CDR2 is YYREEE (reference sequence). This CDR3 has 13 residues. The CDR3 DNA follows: TGTGCCAGCAGCTTATCCGATTACAATGAGCAGTTCTTC. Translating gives CASSLSDYNEQFF.

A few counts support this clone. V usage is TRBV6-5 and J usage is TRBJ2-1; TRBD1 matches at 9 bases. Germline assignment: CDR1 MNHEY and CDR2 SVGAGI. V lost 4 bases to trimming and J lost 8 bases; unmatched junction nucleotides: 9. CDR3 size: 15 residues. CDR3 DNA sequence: TGTGCCAGCAGTTTTTGGGGACAGGGTAGGGATGAGCAGTTCTTC. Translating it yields CASSFWGQGRDEQFF.

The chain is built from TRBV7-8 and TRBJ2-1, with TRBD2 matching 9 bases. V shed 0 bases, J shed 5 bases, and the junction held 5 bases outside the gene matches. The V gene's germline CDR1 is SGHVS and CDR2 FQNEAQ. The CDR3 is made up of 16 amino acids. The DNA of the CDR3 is TGTGCCAGCAGCTTAGCGTCGGCGGGAGGGGACAATGAGCAGTTCTTC. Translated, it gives CASSLASAGGDNEQFF.

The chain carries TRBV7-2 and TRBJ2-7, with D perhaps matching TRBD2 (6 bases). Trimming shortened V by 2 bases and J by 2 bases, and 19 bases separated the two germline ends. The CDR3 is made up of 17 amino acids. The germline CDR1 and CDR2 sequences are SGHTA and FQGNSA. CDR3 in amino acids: CASSLPRGGSSTYEQYF. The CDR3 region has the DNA TGTGCCAGCAGCTTACCGCGGGGAGGCTCCAGTACCTACGAGCAGTACTTC.

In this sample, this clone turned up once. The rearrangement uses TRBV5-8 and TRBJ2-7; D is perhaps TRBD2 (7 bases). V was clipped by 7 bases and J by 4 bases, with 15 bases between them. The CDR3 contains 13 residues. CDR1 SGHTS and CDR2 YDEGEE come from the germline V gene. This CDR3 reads CASSPGGGYEQYF. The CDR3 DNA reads TGTGCCAGCTCCCCGGGGGGCGGGTACGAGCAGTACTTC.

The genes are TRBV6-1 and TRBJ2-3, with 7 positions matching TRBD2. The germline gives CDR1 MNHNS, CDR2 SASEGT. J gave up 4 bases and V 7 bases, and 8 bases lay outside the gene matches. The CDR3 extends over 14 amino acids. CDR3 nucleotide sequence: TGTGCCAGCACCAACGGGGGGAGAGCAGATACGCAGTATTTT. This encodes CASTNGGRADTQYF.

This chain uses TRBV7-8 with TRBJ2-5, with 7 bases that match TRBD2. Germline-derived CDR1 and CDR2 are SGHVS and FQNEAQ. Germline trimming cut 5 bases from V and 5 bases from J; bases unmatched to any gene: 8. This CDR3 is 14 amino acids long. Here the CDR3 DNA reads TGTGCCAGCAGCCCCCTTGGACTAGGGGAGACCCAGTACTTC. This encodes CASSPLGLGETQYF.

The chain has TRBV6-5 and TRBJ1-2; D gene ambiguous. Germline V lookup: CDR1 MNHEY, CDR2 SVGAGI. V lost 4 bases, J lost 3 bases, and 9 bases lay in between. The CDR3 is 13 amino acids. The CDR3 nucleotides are TGTGCCAGCAGTTTTGGCAGCTACTATGGCTACACCTTC. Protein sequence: CASSFGSYYGYTF.

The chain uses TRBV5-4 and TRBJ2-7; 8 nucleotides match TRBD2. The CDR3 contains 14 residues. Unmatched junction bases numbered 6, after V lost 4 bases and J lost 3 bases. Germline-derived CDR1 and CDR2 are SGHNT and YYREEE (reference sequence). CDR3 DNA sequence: TGTGCCAGCAGCCAAGATACTAGCGGCTACGAGCAGTACTTC. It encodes CASSQDTSGYEQYF.